These 18 T cell receptor beta chains were all obtained from the same sample, sequenced in a study of cytomegalovirus exposure and HLA in healthy donors. Both 60 Vbeta primers and 13 Jbeta primers went into the PCR. Produced via immunoSEQ multiplex PCR; TCRdb's table is partial and in-frame only. This table holds approximately 100,000 clones, about 70% found once. Sequencing input: PBMCs. These receptors were collected from a human donor in good health.

The chain combines TRBV19 with TRBJ1-5, with D perhaps matching TRBD1 (5 bases). CDR3 size: 14 residues. Germline V CDR1 and CDR2: LNHDA, SQIVND (reference sequence). V gave up 4 bases and J gave up 7 bases, with 14 bases separating them. DNA of the CDR3: TGTGCCAGTAGTAGTGGGGGGACCGGGCAGCCCCAGCATTTT. It is translated as CASSSGGTGQPQHF.

In this sample, this clone turned up a few times. The rearrangement joins TRBV19 to TRBJ1-1, with D unresolved. This CDR3 is built from 15 residues. The V gene's germline CDR1 is LNHDA and CDR2 SQIVND (reference sequence). The ends were cut back, 7 bases at V and 2 bases at J, with 17 bases in the middle. The CDR3 sequence: CASTSGSGANTEAFF. CDR3 DNA sequence: TGTGCCAGTACCTCCGGGTCGGGAGCCAACACTGAAGCTTTCTTT.

This chain connects TRBV28 to TRBJ1-5; D not certain. The CDR3 runs to 14 residues. Germline V gene lookup returns CDR1 MDHEN and CDR2 SYDVKM. Trimming cost V 3 bases and J 1 base, with 7 bases left between them. The CDR3 sequence: CASSFDGSNQPQHF. The DNA for the CDR3 is TGTGCCAGCAGTTTCGACGGGAGCAATCAGCCCCAGCATTTT.

The chain joins TRBV5-5 to TRBJ1-5, with unresolved D. Germline assignment: CDR1 SGHKS and CDR2 YYEKEE (reference sequence). The V gene lost 2 bases and the J gene lost 6 bases, with 15 bases spanning the gap. This CDR3 is 15 amino acids long. In DNA, the CDR3 is TGTGCCAGCAGCTTTCGGGTGTCCGGAACTCAGCCCCAGCATTTT. It encodes CASSFRVSGTQPQHF.

The chain uses TRBV2 and TRBJ2-7, with D perhaps TRBD1 (6 bases). V dropped 7 bases and J dropped 3 bases, with 13 bases sitting between them. The CDR3 length is 13 residues. Per the germline V gene, CDR1 is SNHLY and CDR2 is FYNNEI. The chain's CDR3 is CASNQDRFYEQYF. The CDR3 DNA follows: TGTGCCAGCAACCAAGACAGGTTCTACGAGCAGTACTTC. Filled out from reference TRBV2 and TRBJ2-7, the complete variable domain reads EPEVTQTPSHQVTQMGQEVILRCVPISNHLYFYWYRQILGQKVEFLVSFYNNEISEKSEIFDDQFSVERPDGSNFTLKIRSTKLEDSAMYFCASNQDRFYEQYFGPGTRLTVT.

This clone appeared once. The gene calls are TRBV4-3 and TRBJ1-1; 7 bases fit TRBD1. This CDR3 contains 15 residues. Germline CDR1 LGHNA, CDR2 YSLEER. Losses at the gene ends were 4 bases for V and 6 bases for J; bases not matched to a gene: 11. The CDR3 DNA follows: TGCGCCAGCAGCCCTACGACAGGGTACGTCGCTGAAGCTTTCTTT. This translates into CASSPTTGYVAEAFF.

The chain recombines TRBV29-1 with TRBJ2-7; the match to TRBD1 covers 8 bases. CDR1 is SQVTM and CDR2 is ANQGSEA in the germline V gene. With V trimmed by 7 bases and J by 1 base, 6 bases remained unmatched. This CDR3 region has 13 residues. This CDR3 reads CSARTGLSYEQYF. CDR3 nucleotide sequence: TGCAGCGCTAGGACAGGGCTATCCTACGAGCAGTACTTC.

This clone has a handful of counts. The chain couples TRBV5-4 to TRBJ2-3, with TRBD1 matching over 8 bases. This CDR3 has 18 residues. CDR1 SGHNT and CDR2 YYREEE come from the germline V gene (reference sequence). V dropped 6 bases and J dropped 5; count of bases not matched to a gene: 20. CDR3 DNA: TGTGCCAGCAAACAGGGACGTCTCAGAGGACAGGGAGGAGATACGCAGTATTTT. It translates to CASKQGRLRGQGGDTQYF.

The chain has TRBV11-2 and TRBJ2-7; TRBD1 matches 7 bases. Per germline, CDR1 SGHAT and CDR2 FQNNGV. V lost 1 base, J lost 2 bases, and 2 bases stayed unmatched. The CDR3 covers 14 residues. The CDR3 region has the DNA TGTGCCAGCAGCTTAGGACAGGGCGCCTACGAGCAGTACTTC. It specifies CASSLGQGAYEQYF.

The rearrangement joins TRBV6-1 to TRBJ2-7; perhaps TRBD1 as D (7 bases). Looked up from germline, CDR1 is MNHNS and CDR2 is SASEGT. This CDR3 region has 14 residues. V shed 6 bases and J shed 3 bases, with 15 bases lying between them. The CDR3 here is CASSRTGLNYEQYF. The DNA for the CDR3 is TGTGCCAGCAGCCGGACAGGACTAAACTACGAGCAGTACTTC.

The V gene is TRBV19, the J gene TRBJ2-4; the match to TRBD2 covers 9 bases. There are 17 residues in the CDR3. Germline values: CDR1 LNHDA, CDR2 SQIVND (reference sequence). J lost 0 bases, V lost 0 bases, and 3 bases had no gene match. In DNA form, the CDR3 reads TGTGCCAGTAGTATAGATAATAGCGGGGGAGCCAAAAACATTCAGTACTTC. This translates into CASSIDNSGGAKNIQYF.

V gene TRBV2 combines with J gene TRBJ1-1; 7 bases are a match to TRBD1. There are 15 residues in the CDR3. Losses at the gene ends were 6 bases for V and 2 bases for J; bases not matched to a gene: 9. The germline CDR1 and CDR2 sequences are SNHLY and FYNNEI. CDR3 sequence (DNA): TGTGCCAGCAGGGAGACGGGACAGACAAACACTGAAGCTTTCTTT. Its translation: CASRETGQTNTEAFF. Full variable domain (missing parts from reference TRBV2 and TRBJ1-1): EPEVTQTPSHQVTQMGQEVILRCVPISNHLYFYWYRQILGQKVEFLVSFYNNEISEKSEIFDDQFSVERPDGSNFTLKIRSTKLEDSAMYFCASRETGQTNTEAFFGQGTRLTVV.

The J gene is TRBJ2-5, the V gene TRBV7-7; the D gene could be TRBD1 or TRBD2 (6 bases each). The CDR3 loop spans 15 amino acids. Germline values: CDR1 SSHAT, CDR2 FNYEAQ (reference sequence). DNA of the CDR3: TGTGCTAGCGGCTTAGTTACACAGGGAAGGGGGACCCAGTACTTC. The encoded protein is CASGLVTQGRGTQYF.

This clone was detected only once. The chain has TRBV30 and TRBJ2-2, with D possibly being TRBD1 (6 bases). Germline loops: CDR1 GTSNPN, CDR2 SVGIG (reference sequence). CDR3 length: 14 residues. Trimming left V 4 bases short and J 1 base short, with 10 bases between. CDR3 coding DNA: TGTGCCTGGAAACCGGGACAGAACACCGGGGAGCTGTTTTTT. It encodes CAWKPGQNTGELFF.

This chain connects TRBV28 to TRBJ1-5; possibly TRBD1 for D (6 bases). CDR1 is MDHEN and CDR2 is SYDVKM in the germline V gene. V was clipped by 8 bases and J by 6 bases, with 14 bases between them. CDR3 length: 13 amino acids. The CDR3 nucleotides read TGTGCCAGCCTTTCCAGGGGCAGTCAGCCCCAGCATTTT. It encodes CASLSRGSQPQHF.

This chain connects TRBV7-2 to TRBJ1-2; no clear D gene. CDR3 length equals 12 residues. V shed 2 bases and J shed 6 bases, with 7 bases lying between them. The V gene's germline CDR1 is SGHTA and CDR2 FQGNSA. The DNA for the CDR3 is TGTGCCAGCAGCTTAAGTCTAGATGGCTACACCTTC. Translated, it gives CASSLSLDGYTF.

This clone was seen once. The V gene is TRBV7-8, the J gene TRBJ2-5; weak D call: TRBD2 (7 bases). The germline CDR1 and CDR2 sequences are SGHVS and FQNEAQ. CDR3 size: 13 residues. The ends were cut back, 8 bases at V and 5 bases at J, with 15 bases in the middle. CDR3 coding DNA: TGTGCCAGCGGGGGGGCCACAGCTGAGACCCAGTACTTC. It specifies CASGGATAETQYF.

V and J are TRBV7-2 and TRBJ1-2, with TRBD1 identical over 8 bases. Trimming removed 1 base from V and 8 bases from J; junction bases left unmatched: 9. The CDR3 length is 15 residues. Per germline, CDR1 SGHTA and CDR2 FQGNSA. The CDR3, as DNA: TGTGCCAGCAGCTTAGGCCTTGGACAGGGCCTCGGCTACACCTTC. Its protein is CASSLGLGQGLGYTF.